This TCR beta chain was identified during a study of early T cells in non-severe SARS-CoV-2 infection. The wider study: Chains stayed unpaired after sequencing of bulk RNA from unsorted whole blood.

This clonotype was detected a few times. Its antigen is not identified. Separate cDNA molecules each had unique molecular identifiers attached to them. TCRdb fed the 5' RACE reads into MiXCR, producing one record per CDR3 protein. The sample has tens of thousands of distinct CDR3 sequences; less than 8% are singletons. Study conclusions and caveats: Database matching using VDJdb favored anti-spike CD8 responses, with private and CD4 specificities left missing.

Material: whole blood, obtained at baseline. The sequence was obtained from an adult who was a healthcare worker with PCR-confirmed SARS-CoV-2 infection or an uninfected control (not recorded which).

The CDR3 reads CASSLGRTHFGYEQYF. CDR3 coding DNA: TGTGCCAGCAGCTTGGGAAGGACTCACTTTGGCTACGAGCAGTACTTC. The V call is TRBV11-2, the J call TRBJ2-7; possibly TRBD2 for D (5 bases). The CDR3 length is 16 residues. V lost 3 bases and J lost 3, with 18 bases in between. CDR1 and CDR2 from the germline V gene are SGHAT and FQNNGV.